The 8 T cell receptor beta chains in this list originate from one sample, sequenced in a study of OX40 agonist ivuxolimab in advanced cancers. Assay: immunoSEQ multiplex PCR; the TCRdb copy retains only in-frame clones and omits some. The sample records roughly 3,500 clones, 65% to 85% being singletons. The material sequenced was CD4+ or CD8+ T cells sorted from blood, taken in a trial of the OX40 agonist ivuxolimab. These receptors all come from an adult with an advanced solid tumor such as melanoma, head and neck, liver or kidney cancer.

This clone showed up just once. The rearrangement joins TRBV6-6 to TRBJ2-1; 7 bases are a match to TRBD2. From germline, CDR1 is MNHNY and CDR2 SVGAGI (reference sequence). V was pared by 5 bases and J by 3 bases, with 7 bases of the junction left unmatched. The CDR3 extends over 15 amino acids. DNA of the CDR3: TGTGCCAGCAGTATCTTAGCGGGTCTCTACAATGAGCAGTTCTTC. Encoded protein: CASSILAGLYNEQFF.

This clone is a singleton in its sample. This sequence joins TRBV20-1 and TRBJ2-1; tentative D call: TRBD1 (6 bases). The germline V and J ends were trimmed by 6 bases and 8 bases, with 11 bases remaining between them. The CDR3 length is 11 residues. From germline, CDR1 is DFQATT and CDR2 SNEGSKA (reference sequence). CDR3 protein: CSAGQNDEQFF. The CDR3 DNA sequence: TGCAGTGCCGGACAGAACGATGAGCAGTTCTTC.

The CDR3 here is CASSLAPGHEQYF. The CDR3 DNA sequence: TGTGCCAGCAGCTTGGCCCCGGGGCACGAGCAGTACTTC. This chain uses TRBV5-4 with TRBJ2-7; the D gene could be TRBD1 or TRBD2 (5 bases each). Germline V gene sequence: CDR1 SGHNT, CDR2 YYREEE (reference sequence). The CDR3 sequence is 13 residues long. V gave up 0 bases and J gave up 5 bases, with 9 bases separating them.

CDR3 sequence (DNA): TGCGCCAGCAGTGTTTCCCCAGACAATGAGCAGTTCTTC. It translates to CASSVSPDNEQFF. The chain recombines TRBV10-2 with TRBJ2-1; D is undetermined. Germline-derived CDR1 and CDR2 are WSHSY and SAAADI. The CDR3 length is 13 residues. V dropped 4 bases and J dropped 5 bases, with 9 bases sitting between them.

The chain has TRBV6-1 and TRBJ1-1; no reliable D call. The CDR3 runs 14 residues. CDR1 is MNHNS, CDR2 SASEGT, per germline. The V and J ends lost 8 bases and 0 bases respectively, with 13 bases between them. For the CDR3, the DNA is TGTGCCAGCGGGGAGATAAGCATGAACACTGAAGCTTTCTTT. It encodes CASGEISMNTEAFF.

V and J are TRBV5-2 and TRBJ2-7; no DNA check was done on the table's D call, TRBD2. TRBV5-2 is shown as a pseudogene. The CDR3 length is 13 residues. For the CDR3, the DNA is TGCGCCAGCAGCCTTCAGAACCGGGACGAGCAGTACTTC. Protein product: CASSLQNRDEQYF.

As DNA, the CDR3 is TGTGCCAGCACCAGTATGAGGACAGGGGGAAGCGCCGGGGAGCTGTTTTTT. Its translation is CASTSMRTGGSAGELFF. The chain combines TRBV9 with TRBJ2-2, with 10 bases aligning to TRBD1. The CDR3 has 17 residues. The trim removed 6 bases at V and 6 bases at J, leaving 14 bases unmatched. CDR1 and CDR2 from the germline V gene are SGDLS and YYNGEE. Based on the CDR3 plus reference TRBV9 and TRBJ2-2, the full variable domain is DSGVTQTPKHLITATGQRVTLRCSPRSGDLSVYWYQQSLDQGLQFLIQYYNGEERAKGNILERFSAQQFPDLHSELNLSSLELGDSALYFCASTSMRTGGSAGELFFGEGSRLTVL.

Comments on this clone: This CDR3 is also generated by other DNA sequences in the sample. The chain joins TRBV4-1 to TRBJ2-3; perhaps TRBD1 as D (5 bases). The V end was cut by 3 bases, the J end by 1 base, with 8 bases between. The CDR3 is made up of 14 amino acids. Germline assignment: CDR1 MGHRA and CDR2 YSYEKL. CDR3 DNA: TGCGCCAGCAGCCAGGAGACAGGCACAGATACGCAGTATTTT. Amino acids: CASSQETGTDTQYF.